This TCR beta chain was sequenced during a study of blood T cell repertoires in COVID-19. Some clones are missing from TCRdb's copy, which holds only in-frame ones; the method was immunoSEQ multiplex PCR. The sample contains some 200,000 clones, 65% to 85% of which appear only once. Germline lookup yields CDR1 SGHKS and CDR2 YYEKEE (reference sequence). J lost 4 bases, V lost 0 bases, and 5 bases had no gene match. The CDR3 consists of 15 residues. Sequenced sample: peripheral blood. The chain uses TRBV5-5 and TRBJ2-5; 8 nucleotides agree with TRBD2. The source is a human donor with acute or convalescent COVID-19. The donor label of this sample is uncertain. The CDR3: CASSLVSGGRETQYF. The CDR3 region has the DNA TGTGCCAGCAGCTTGGTTTCGGGAGGGCGAGAGACCCAGTACTTC.